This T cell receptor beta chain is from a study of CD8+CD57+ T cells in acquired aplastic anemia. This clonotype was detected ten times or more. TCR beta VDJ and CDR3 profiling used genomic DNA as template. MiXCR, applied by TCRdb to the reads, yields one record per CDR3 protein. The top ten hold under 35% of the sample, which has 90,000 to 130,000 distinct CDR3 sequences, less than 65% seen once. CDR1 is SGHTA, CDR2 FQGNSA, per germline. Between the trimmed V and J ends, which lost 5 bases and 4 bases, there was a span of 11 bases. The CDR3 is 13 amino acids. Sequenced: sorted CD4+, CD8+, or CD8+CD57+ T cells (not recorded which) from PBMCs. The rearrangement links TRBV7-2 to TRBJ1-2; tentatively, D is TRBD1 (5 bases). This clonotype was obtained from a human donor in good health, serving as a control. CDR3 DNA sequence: TGTGCCAGCAGCGCGGGACTGTTCTATGGCTACACCTTC. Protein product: CASSAGLFYGYTF.